These 18 T cell receptor beta chains came from one sample sequenced in a study of blood T cell repertoires in COVID-19. Sequencing used immunoSEQ multiplex PCR; TCRdb keeps in-frame clones, though not all of them. The table records 130,000 to 150,000 clones, about 87% of them present only once. The sequenced material came from peripheral blood. The receptors were gathered from a woman between 45 and 65 years old with acute or convalescent COVID-19.

The gene calls are TRBV28 and TRBJ1-5; the D is unclear. Germline V gives CDR1 MDHEN, CDR2 SYDVKM. Between the trimmed V and J ends, which lost 8 bases and 0 bases, there was a span of 8 bases. CDR3 length: 13 residues. CDR3 amino acids: CASGGYSNQPQHF. The CDR3 coding sequence is TGTGCCAGCGGAGGTTATAGCAATCAGCCCCAGCATTTT.

The genes are TRBV27 and TRBJ2-1, with 8 bases aligning to TRBD2. CDR1 and CDR2 (germline): MNHEY, SMNVEV (reference sequence). This CDR3 contains 16 residues. The V segment lost 4 bases and the J segment 3 bases; nucleotides outside the gene matches: 8. CDR3 sequence reads: CASSSELAASYNEQFF. The CDR3, as DNA: TGTGCCAGCAGTTCTGAACTAGCGGCTAGCTACAATGAGCAGTTCTTC.

V gene TRBV28 combines with J gene TRBJ1-5; a weak D match, TRBD1 (6 bases). Germline V gene lookup returns CDR1 MDHEN and CDR2 SYDVKM. Trimming shortened V by 3 bases and J by 5 bases, and 14 bases separated the two germline ends. The CDR3 has 15 amino acids. The CDR3 DNA follows: TGTGCCAGCAGTTTGGGACAATCTAGGGATCAGCCCCAGCATTTT. This gives the protein CASSLGQSRDQPQHF.

This rearrangement joins TRBV5-4 to TRBJ2-2, with D unclear. The V gene's germline CDR1 is SGHNT and CDR2 YYREEE (reference sequence). V lost 6 bases to trimming and J lost 7 bases, with 10 bases between them. CDR3 length: 12 amino acids. This chain's CDR3 is CASTHSSGELFF. The CDR3 DNA sequence: TGTGCCAGCACCCACTCGAGCGGGGAGCTGTTTTTT.

The chain employs TRBV28 and TRBJ1-5; 10 nucleotides match TRBD1. Per the germline V gene, CDR1 is MDHEN and CDR2 is SYDVKM. The CDR3 totals 14 residues. V shed 10 bases and J 5 bases; nucleotides not matched to a gene: 8. The CDR3 here is CAIHTGTGDQPQHF. CDR3 nucleotides: TGTGCCATACACACCGGGACAGGGGATCAGCCCCAGCATTTT. Full variable domain (missing parts from reference TRBV28 and TRBJ1-5): DVKVTQSSRYLVKRTGEKVFLECVQDMDHENMFWYRQDPGLGLRLIYFSYDVKMKEKGDIPEGYSVSREKKERFSLILESASTNQTSMYLCAIHTGTGDQPQHFGDGTRLSIL.

The genes are TRBV7-2 and TRBJ1-5; D unclear. Germline V gene sequence: CDR1 SGHTA, CDR2 FQGNSA. The germline V and J ends were trimmed by 2 bases and 3 bases, with 2 bases remaining between them. This CDR3 region has 12 residues. The CDR3 sequence is CASSLYNQPQHF. The CDR3 nucleotides are TGTGCCAGCAGCTTATACAATCAGCCCCAGCATTTT.

The chain combines TRBV29-1 with TRBJ2-7; 7 nucleotides align to TRBD1. CDR3 length: 13 amino acids. Germline V gene data show CDR1 as SQVTM and CDR2 as ANQGSEA. The junction had 5 bases not matched to a gene; V was cut back by 3 bases and J by 3 bases. CDR3 protein: CSVDKGGSYEQYF. The DNA of the CDR3 is TGCAGCGTTGACAAAGGGGGCAGCTACGAGCAGTACTTC.

V gene TRBV4-2 combines with J gene TRBJ2-5; tentative D call: TRBD1 (6 bases). Germline-derived CDR1 and CDR2 are LGHNA and YNFKEQ. Trimming cost V 5 bases and J 0 bases, with 16 bases left between them. This CDR3 spans 16 amino acids. In DNA form, the CDR3 reads TGTGCCAGCAGCTCAGGAGACAGGAGAAACCAAGAGACCCAGTACTTC. Its protein product is CASSSGDRRNQETQYF.

Regarding this clone: Other DNA sequences in this sample translate to the same CDR3. The chain links TRBV6-5 to TRBJ2-7; D not certain. Germline V lookup: CDR1 MNHEY, CDR2 SVGAGI. Trimming removed 4 bases at V and 3 bases at J, with 4 bases between. This CDR3 spans 11 amino acids. CDR3 sequence reads: CASSSLYEQYF. CDR3 nucleotide sequence: TGTGCCAGCAGTTCCCTCTACGAGCAGTACTTC.

The CDR3 loop is CSARVREDYTF. The CDR3, as DNA: TGCAGTGCTAGAGTTCGGGAGGACTACACCTTC. The rearrangement links TRBV20-1 to TRBJ1-2; D gene unclear. There are 11 residues in the CDR3. V was trimmed by 1 base and J by 10 bases, leaving 10 bases between them. Germline CDR1 is DFQATT and CDR2 is SNEGSKA (reference sequence).

The chain recombines TRBV7-2 with TRBJ1-5, with 9 nucleotides matching TRBD1. Trimming removed 7 bases from V and 4 bases from J; junction bases left unmatched: 5. CDR3 length: 14 amino acids. In germline, CDR1 is SGHTA, CDR2 FQGNSA. The CDR3 coding sequence is TGTGCCAGCACCCGGGGACAGGGAAATCAGCCCCAGCATTTT. Translation gives CASTRGQGNQPQHF. The full variable domain, in which reference TRBV7-2 and TRBJ1-5 provide the parts outside the CDR3, is GAGVSQSPSNKVTEKGKDVELRCDPISGHTALYWYRQSLGQGLEFLIYFQGNSAPDKSGLPSDRFSAERTGGSVSTLTIQRTQQEDSAVYLCASTRGQGNQPQHFGDGTRLSIL.

The V gene is TRBV4-1, the J gene TRBJ2-7; 9 nucleotides match TRBD1. V lost 2 bases, J lost 4 bases, and 6 bases stayed unmatched. This CDR3 is 15 amino acids long. The V gene's germline CDR1 is MGHRA and CDR2 YSYEKL. For the CDR3, the DNA is TGCGCCAGCAGCCAAACCCAGGGACAGGGTTACGAGCAGTACTTC. Encoded protein: CASSQTQGQGYEQYF.

The V and J genes are TRBV7-9 and TRBJ1-2; D remains unclear. CDR3 length: 14 residues. Germline V CDR1 and CDR2: SEHNR, FQNEAQ (reference sequence). The V end lost 0 bases, the J end lost 8 bases, and 13 bases lay between the germline ends. The CDR3, as DNA: TGTGCCAGCAGCTTAGCCGGGGAACGGCGCGGCTACACCTTC. This translates into CASSLAGERRGYTF.

This rearrangement joins TRBV9 to TRBJ2-2, with 9 bases identical to TRBD1. The CDR3 loop spans 16 amino acids. V was clipped by 0 bases and J by 5 bases; unmatched bases: 5. From germline, CDR1 is SGDLS and CDR2 YYNGEE. Written as DNA, the CDR3 is TGTGCCAGCAGCGTAGACCTAGGACAGGGGACCGGGGAGCTGTTTTTT. It yields the protein CASSVDLGQGTGELFF.

The rearrangement links TRBV3-1 (or the pseudogene TRBV3-2) to TRBJ1-4; 7 nucleotides match TRBD1. After removal of 6 bases from V and 2 bases from J, the junction contained 3 bases not matched to a gene. Germline CDR1 is LGHDT and CDR2 is YNNKEL (reference sequence). The CDR3 has 14 residues. In nucleotides, the CDR3 is TGTGCCAGCAGACCGACAGGGACTAATGAAAAACTGTTTTTT. This sequence encodes CASRPTGTNEKLFF.

The chain links TRBV5-1 to TRBJ2-7; 8 nucleotides match TRBD2. V trimming: 1 base; J trimming: 3 bases; junction bases outside the gene matches: 6. The CDR3 is 15 residues long. Per germline, CDR1 SGHRS and CDR2 YFSETQ. The CDR3 DNA is TGCGCCAGCAGCTTGACGGGACTAGGGGGCTACGAGCAGTACTTC. Protein product: CASSLTGLGGYEQYF.

This clone was seen once. The chain is built from TRBV7-2 and TRBJ1-2; D might be TRBD1 (5 bases). There are 16 residues in the CDR3. Germline V gives CDR1 SGHTA, CDR2 FQGNSA. The germline V and J ends were trimmed by 2 bases and 3 bases, with 16 bases remaining between them. CDR3 DNA sequence: TGTGCCAGCAGCTTACATGGAACCTCCAGGGACTATGGCTACACCTTC. Its translation is CASSLHGTSRDYGYTF.

This clone was seen a single time. The rearrangement joins TRBV10-1 to TRBJ2-1, with 10 bases identical to TRBD2. Looked up from germline, CDR1 is WNHNN and CDR2 is SYGVQD (reference sequence). This CDR3 spans 15 amino acids. Losses at the gene ends were 4 bases for V and 5 bases for J; bases not matched to a gene: 5. The CDR3 protein is CASSATSGVDNEQFF. The CDR3 DNA follows: TGCGCCAGCAGTGCCACTAGCGGGGTTGACAATGAGCAGTTCTTC.